Presented here are 9 T cell receptor beta chains from one specimen sequenced in a study of blood T cell repertoires in COVID-19. Sequencing was performed with immunoSEQ multiplex PCR; in TCRdb, only in-frame clones are kept and a portion is missing. This table holds about 41,000 clones, around nine tenths found once. Sequencing was performed on peripheral blood. These receptor sequences come from a man aged 55 to 70 with acute or convalescent COVID-19.

V gene TRBV18 combines with J gene TRBJ1-5; D perhaps matches TRBD1 (5 bases). The CDR3 consists of 16 residues. Germline V gene data show CDR1 as KGHSH and CDR2 as LQKENI. V was cut by 2 bases and J by 0 bases, with 11 bases left in between. CDR3 coding DNA: TGTGCCAGCTCACCAACGACAGTTTATAGCAATCAGCCCCAGCATTTT. Its protein product is CASSPTTVYSNQPQHF.

This clone was observed once. This sequence joins TRBV18 and TRBJ1-1; D gene unclear. The CDR3 totals 14 residues. Per germline, CDR1 KGHSH and CDR2 LQKENI. The V end was cut by 2 bases, the J end by 3 bases, with 10 bases between. In nucleotides, the CDR3 is TGTGCCAGCTCACCATCAGGATTGGACACTGAAGCTTTCTTT. This codes for CASSPSGLDTEAFF. Variable domain in full (rest from reference TRBV18 and TRBJ1-1): NAGVMQNPRHLVRRRGQEARLRCSPMKGHSHVYWYRQLPEEGLKFMVYLQKENIIDESGMPKERFSAEFPKEGPSILRIQQVVRGDSAAYFCASSPSGLDTEAFFGQGTRLTVV.

The chain links TRBV2 to TRBJ1-5; no reliable D call. Germline lookup yields CDR1 SNHLY and CDR2 FYNNEI. The germline V and J ends were trimmed by 2 bases and 1 base, with 21 bases remaining between them. This CDR3 has 19 amino acids. Here the CDR3 reads CASSELAIRLVRSNQPQHF. The CDR3 DNA reads TGTGCCAGCAGTGAATTAGCTATACGATTGGTAAGGAGCAATCAGCCCCAGCATTTT.

The CDR3 DNA sequence: TGTGCCAGCAGCTTAGGGCTAGCGGGGGGTTCCGGGGACAATGAGCAGTTCTTC. Its translation is CASSLGLAGGSGDNEQFF. V usage is TRBV7-2 and J usage is TRBJ2-1, with 11 bases that match TRBD2. The CDR3 length is 18 residues. CDR1 and CDR2 from the germline V gene are SGHTA and FQGNSA. V lost 1 base to trimming and J lost 5 bases; unmatched junction nucleotides: 10. Full variable domain (missing parts from reference TRBV7-2 and TRBJ2-1): GAGVSQSPSNKVTEKGKDVELRCDPISGHTALYWYRQSLGQGLEFLIYFQGNSAPDKSGLPSDRFSAERTGGSVSTLTIQRTQQEDSAVYLCASSLGLAGGSGDNEQFFGPGTRLTVL.

The J gene is TRBJ2-7, the V gene TRBV5-8, with D unclear. The CDR3 is made up of 13 amino acids. CDR1 is SGHTS, CDR2 YDEGEE, per germline. V gave up 0 bases and J gave up 1 base, with 5 bases separating them. The CDR3 here is CASSLGQSYEQYF. In nucleotides, the CDR3 is TGTGCCAGCAGCTTGGGCCAGTCCTACGAGCAGTACTTC.

This chain joins TRBV25-1 and TRBJ2-7; 8 bases are a match to TRBD1. This CDR3 region has 15 residues. CDR1 is MGHDK and CDR2 is SYGVNS in the germline V gene. Unmatched junction bases numbered 3, after V lost 1 base and J lost 1 base. The DNA of the CDR3 is TGTGCCAGCAGTGAATCGGACAGGGTTTCCTACGAGCAGTACTTC. It is translated as CASSESDRVSYEQYF.

The chain employs TRBV7-9 and TRBJ1-6; tentatively, D is TRBD1 (6 bases). The CDR3 spans 13 residues. V lost 6 bases and J 7 bases, leaving 10 bases between the germline ends. Germline V gene lookup returns CDR1 SEHNR and CDR2 FQNEAQ (reference sequence). The CDR3 spells CASSLTGNSPLHF. CDR3 in DNA: TGTGCCAGCAGTTTAACAGGGAATTCACCCCTCCACTTT.

The chain employs TRBV7-7 and TRBJ2-3; 11 nucleotides align to TRBD2. CDR1 is SSHAT and CDR2 is FNYEAQ in the germline V gene (reference sequence). V shed 5 bases, J shed 3 bases, and the junction held 7 bases outside the gene matches. This CDR3 is built from 16 residues. This chain's CDR3 is CASSAASGGSTDTQYF. The CDR3 DNA sequence: TGTGCCAGCAGCGCGGCTAGCGGGGGGTCGACAGATACGCAGTATTTT.

The chain joins TRBV7-8 to TRBJ2-7; 11 bases line up with TRBD2. Trimming removed 4 bases from V and 5 bases from J; junction bases left unmatched: 7. The CDR3 loop spans 15 amino acids. CDR1 is SGHVS and CDR2 is FQNEAQ in the germline V gene. The CDR3 loop is CASSSRSGLADEQYF. The CDR3 DNA is TGTGCCAGCAGCTCACGTTCGGGACTAGCGGACGAGCAGTACTTC. Using reference TRBV7-8 and TRBJ2-7 for the parts outside the CDR3, the full variable domain is GAGVSQSPRYKVAKRGQDVALRCDPISGHVSLFWYQQALGQGPEFLTYFQNEAQLDKSGLPSDRFFAERPEGSVSTLKIQRTQQEDSAVYLCASSSRSGLADEQYFGPGTRLTVT.